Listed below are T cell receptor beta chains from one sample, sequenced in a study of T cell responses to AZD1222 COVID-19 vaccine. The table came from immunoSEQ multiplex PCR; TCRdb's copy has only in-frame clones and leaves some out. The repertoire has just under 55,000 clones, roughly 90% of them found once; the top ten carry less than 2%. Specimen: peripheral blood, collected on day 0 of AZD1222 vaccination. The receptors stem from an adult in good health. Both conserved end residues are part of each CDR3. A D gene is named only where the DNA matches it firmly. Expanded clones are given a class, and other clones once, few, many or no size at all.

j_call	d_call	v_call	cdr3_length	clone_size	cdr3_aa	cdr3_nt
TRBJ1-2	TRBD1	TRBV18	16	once	CASSPISGGAGYGYTF	TGTGCCAGCTCACCAATATCAGGGGGCGCAGGCTATGGCTACACCTTC
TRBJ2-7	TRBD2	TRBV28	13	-	CASISGTHDEQYF	TGTGCCAGCATTAGCGGGACCCACGACGAGCAGTACTTC
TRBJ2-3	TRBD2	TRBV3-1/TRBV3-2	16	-	CASSQRGTSELDTQYF	TGTGCCAGCAGCCAACGTGGGACTAGCGAGTTAGATACGCAGTATTTT
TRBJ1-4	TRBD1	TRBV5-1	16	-	CASARGQGVSNEKLFF	TGCGCCAGCGCCAGGGGGCAGGGGGTGTCTAATGAAAAACTGTTTTTT
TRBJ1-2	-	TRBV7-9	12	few	CASTQGVGGYTF	TGTGCCAGCACTCAAGGGGTGGGTGGCTACACCTTC
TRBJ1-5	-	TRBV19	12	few	CASSYSNQPQHF	TGTGCCAGTAGTTACAGCAATCAGCCCCAGCATTTT
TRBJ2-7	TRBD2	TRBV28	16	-	CASSFSGRGSSYEQYF	TGTGCCAGCAGTTTTAGCGGGAGAGGGAGCTCCTACGAGCAGTACTTC
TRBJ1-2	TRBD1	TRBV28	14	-	CASRRTGGDYGYTF	TGTGCCAGCAGACGGACAGGGGGCGACTATGGCTACACCTTC
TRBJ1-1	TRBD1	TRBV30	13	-	CAWTRQGDTEAFF	TGTGCCTGGACCCGACAGGGGGACACTGAAGCTTTCTTT
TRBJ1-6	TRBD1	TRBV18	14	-	CASSPGQGGSPLHF	TGTGCCAGCTCACCGGGACAGGGGGGCTCACCCCTCCACTTT
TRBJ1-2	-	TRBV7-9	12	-	CASSLDGTGYTF	TGTGCCAGCAGCTTAGACGGGACTGGCTACACCTTC
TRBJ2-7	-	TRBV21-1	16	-	CASSKNRASPIYEQYF	TGTGCCAGCAGCAAAAACAGGGCTTCGCCAATTTACGAGCAGTACTTC
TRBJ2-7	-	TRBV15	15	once	CATSREAGSSYEQYF	TGTGCCACCAGCAGAGAGGCGGGTAGCTCCTACGAGCAGTACTTC
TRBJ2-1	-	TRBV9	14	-	CASSPGPRVDEQFF	TGTGCCAGCAGCCCGGGGCCGAGGGTGGATGAGCAGTTCTTC
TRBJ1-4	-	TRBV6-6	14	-	CASSRGSLVEKLFF	TGTGCCAGCAGCCGAGGATCCCTAGTTGAAAAACTGTTTTTT
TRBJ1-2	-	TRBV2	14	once	CARESEAAGDGYTF	TGTGCCAGGGAATCGGAGGCAGCCGGTGATGGCTACACCTTC
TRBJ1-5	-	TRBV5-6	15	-	CASSYYGEGNQPQHF	TGTGCCAGCAGCTATTATGGAGAGGGAAACCAGCCCCAGCATTTT
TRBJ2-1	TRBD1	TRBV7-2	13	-	CASSFDRANEQFF	TGTGCCAGCAGCTTTGACAGGGCGAATGAGCAGTTCTTC
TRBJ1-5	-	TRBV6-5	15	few	CASSLGQPLNQPQHF	TGTGCCAGCAGTCTTGGACAACCCCTTAATCAGCCCCAGCATTTT
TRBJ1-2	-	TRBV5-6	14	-	CASSYSGLGSGYTF	TGTGCCAGCAGCTATTCGGGACTTGGTTCCGGCTACACCTTC
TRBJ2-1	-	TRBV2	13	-	CASSEVWSGEQFF	TGTGCCAGCAGTGAAGTGTGGAGTGGGGAGCAGTTCTTC
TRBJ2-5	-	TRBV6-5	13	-	CAVCSTAGETQYF	TGTGCGGTTTGTAGTACCGCGGGTGAGACCCAGTACTTC
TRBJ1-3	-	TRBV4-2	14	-	CASSTAHSGNTIYF	TGTGCCAGCAGCACGGCCCACTCTGGAAACACCATATATTTT
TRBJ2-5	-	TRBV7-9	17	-	CASSLTRDHPIQETQYF	TGTGCCAGCAGCTTAACGCGGGACCACCCCATCCAAGAGACCCAGTACTTC
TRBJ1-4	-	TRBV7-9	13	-	CASSSGSNEKLFF	TGTGCCAGCAGCTCGGGGTCTAATGAAAAACTGTTTTTT
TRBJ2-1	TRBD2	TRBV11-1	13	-	CASSPGLADEQFF	TGTGCCAGCAGCCCGGGACTAGCCGATGAGCAGTTCTTC
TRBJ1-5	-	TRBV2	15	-	CASRLDANSNQPQHF	TGTGCCAGCAGGCTAGACGCCAATAGCAATCAGCCCCAGCATTTT
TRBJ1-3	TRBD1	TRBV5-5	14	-	CASSPGTEGNTIYF	TGTGCCAGCAGCCCTGGGACAGAAGGAAACACCATATATTTT
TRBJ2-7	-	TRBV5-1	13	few	CASSRSTAQEQYF	TGCGCCAGCAGCCGGTCGACAGCCCAAGAGCAGTACTTC
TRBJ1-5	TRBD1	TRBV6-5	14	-	CASQGQGDLQPQHF	TGTGCCAGCCAAGGACAGGGGGACCTTCAGCCCCAGCATTTT
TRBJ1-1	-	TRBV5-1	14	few	CASSRSGQNTEAFF	TGCGCCAGCAGCAGATCGGGACAGAACACTGAAGCTTTCTTT
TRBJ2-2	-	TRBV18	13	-	CASSPRGTGELFF	TGTGCCAGCTCACCACGAGGGACCGGGGAGCTGTTTTTT
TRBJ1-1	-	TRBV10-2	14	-	CASSVPHVNTEAFF	TGCGCCAGCAGTGTTCCCCATGTGAACACTGAAGCTTTCTTT
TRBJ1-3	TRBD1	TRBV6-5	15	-	CASRPDRAGGNTIYF	TGTGCCAGCAGACCGGACAGGGCTGGAGGAAACACCATATATTTT
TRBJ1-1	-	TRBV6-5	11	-	CASILNTEAFF	TGTGCCAGCATTCTGAACACTGAAGCTTTCTTT
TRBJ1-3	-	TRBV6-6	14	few	CASRIDNSGNTIYF	TGTGCCAGCAGGATCGACAACTCTGGAAACACCATATATTTT
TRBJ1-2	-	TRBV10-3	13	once	CAISVTRDYGYTF	TGTGCCATCAGTGTTACCAGGGACTATGGCTACACCTTC
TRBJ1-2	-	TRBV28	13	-	CASSLPGTYGYTF	TGTGCCAGCAGTTTACCGGGGACCTATGGCTACACCTTC
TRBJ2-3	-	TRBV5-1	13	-	CASSLVGTDTQYF	TGCGCCAGCAGCTTGGTGGGGACAGATACGCAGTATTTT
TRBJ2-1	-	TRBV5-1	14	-	CASSLVQGWNEQFF	TGCGCCAGCAGCTTGGTCCAGGGGTGGAATGAGCAGTTCTTC
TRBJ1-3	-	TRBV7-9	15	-	CASSPRGSAGNTIYF	TGTGCCAGCAGCCCCCGAGGCAGTGCTGGAAACACCATATATTTT
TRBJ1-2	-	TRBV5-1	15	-	CASSPGHGANYGYTF	TGCGCCAGCAGCCCCGGACACGGAGCTAACTATGGCTACACCTTC
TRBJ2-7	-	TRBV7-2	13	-	CASSLAGSYEQYF	TGTGCCAGCAGCTTGGCTGGCTCCTACGAGCAGTACTTC
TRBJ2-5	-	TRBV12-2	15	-	CASRLYRDRGETQYF	TGTGCAAGTCGCTTATACAGGGACAGGGGGGAGACCCAGTACTTC
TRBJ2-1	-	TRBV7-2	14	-	CASSKAMLWNEQFF	TGTGCCAGCAGCAAAGCGATGTTGTGGAATGAGCAGTTCTTC
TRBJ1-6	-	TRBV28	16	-	CASSSLGSSYNSPLHF	TGTGCCAGCAGCTCCCTCGGGAGCTCCTATAATTCACCCCTCCACTTT
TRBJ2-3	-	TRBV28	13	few	CASIHLGTDTQYF	TGTGCCAGCATCCACCTAGGCACAGATACGCAGTATTTT
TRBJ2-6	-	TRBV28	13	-	CASKGPGANVLTF	TGTGCCAGCAAGGGGCCTGGGGCCAACGTCCTGACTTTC
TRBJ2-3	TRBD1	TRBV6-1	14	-	CASSEDRGHDTQYF	TGTGCCAGCAGTGAAGACAGGGGGCACGATACGCAGTATTTT
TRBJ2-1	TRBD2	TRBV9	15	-	CASSVSGTSVFPQFF	TGTGCCAGCAGCGTTTCCGGGACTAGCGTTTTCCCGCAGTTCTTC
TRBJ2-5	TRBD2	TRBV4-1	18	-	CASSHSTSGRLGQETQYF	TGCGCCAGCAGCCATTCGACTAGCGGGAGGTTAGGACAAGAGACCCAGTACTTC